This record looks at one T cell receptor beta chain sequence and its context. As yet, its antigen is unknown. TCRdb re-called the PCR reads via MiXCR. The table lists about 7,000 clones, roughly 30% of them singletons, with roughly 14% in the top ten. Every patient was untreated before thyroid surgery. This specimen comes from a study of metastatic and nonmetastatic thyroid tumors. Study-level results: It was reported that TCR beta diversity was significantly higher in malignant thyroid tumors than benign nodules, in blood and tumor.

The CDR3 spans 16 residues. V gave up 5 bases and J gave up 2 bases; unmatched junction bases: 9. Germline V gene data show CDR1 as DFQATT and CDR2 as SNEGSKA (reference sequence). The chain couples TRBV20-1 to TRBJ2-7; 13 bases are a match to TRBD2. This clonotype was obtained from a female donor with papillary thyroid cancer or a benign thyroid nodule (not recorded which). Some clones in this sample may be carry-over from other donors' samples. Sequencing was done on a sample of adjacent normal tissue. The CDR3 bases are TGCAGTGCTTCTGCCCCCGGGACTAGCGGGACCTACGAGCAGTACTTC. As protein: CSASAPGTSGTYEQYF.